This TCR beta chain was identified in a study of cytomegalovirus exposure and HLA in healthy donors. Broader study findings: The authors judged a highly shared variant cluster likely a sequencing artifact.

As regards this clone: The antigen is not known.

60 Vbeta and 13 Jbeta primers were used in PCR. The assay was immunoSEQ multiplex PCR, and TCRdb's table has in-frame clones only and misses some. The data show 82,000 or so clones, around 10% seen once. CDR3 length: 13 residues. V gave up 7 bases and J gave up 4 bases; unmatched junction bases: 2. Germline V lookup: CDR1 SNHLY, CDR2 FYNNEI. Sequenced material: PBMCs. The chain has TRBV2 and TRBJ2-1, with 9 bases that match TRBD2. This receptor was obtained from a man aged 55-75 years in good health and CMV-seropositive. In nucleotides, the CDR3 is TGTGCCAGCACGAGCGGGAGGTACAATGAGCAGTTCTTC. This encodes CASTSGRYNEQFF.